This TCR beta chain comes out of a study of blood T cell repertoires in COVID-19. Study context: Samples of COVID-19 (acute and convalescent) were obtained from the United States, Italy and Spain. The cDNA or gDNA used as material had been derived from T cells, B-cell-depleted T cells, or PBMCs.

Trimming left V 4 bases short and J 5 bases short, with 11 bases between. CDR1 is GTSNPN, CDR2 SVGIG, per germline (reference sequence). The CDR3 sequence is 13 residues long. Per the authors' pipeline: Reference gene primers were amplified, and this amplification served to estimate nucleated cell counts. The method was immunoSEQ multiplex PCR; TCRdb's version includes in-frame clones alone and lacks a portion of them. For V, J and clone size, that table is used; D and trimming come from the DNA. The sample lists roughly 50,000 clones, roughly four fifths occurring once. The sequence was obtained from a woman between 55 and 75 years old with acute or convalescent COVID-19. V gene TRBV30 combines with J gene TRBJ2-2; D might be TRBD1 (6 bases). Specimen: peripheral blood. This CDR3 is CAWKGDGTGELFF. DNA for the CDR3: TGTGCCTGGAAGGGGGATGGGACCGGGGAGCTGTTTTTT.